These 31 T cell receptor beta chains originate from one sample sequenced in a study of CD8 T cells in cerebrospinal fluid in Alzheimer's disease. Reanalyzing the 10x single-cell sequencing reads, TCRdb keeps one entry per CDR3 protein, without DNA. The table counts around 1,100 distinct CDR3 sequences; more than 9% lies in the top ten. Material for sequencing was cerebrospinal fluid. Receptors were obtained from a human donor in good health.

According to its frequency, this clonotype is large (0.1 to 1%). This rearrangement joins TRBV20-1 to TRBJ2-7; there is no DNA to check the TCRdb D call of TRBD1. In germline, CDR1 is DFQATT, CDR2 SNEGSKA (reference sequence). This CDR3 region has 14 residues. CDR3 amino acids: CSARGLGASYEQYF.

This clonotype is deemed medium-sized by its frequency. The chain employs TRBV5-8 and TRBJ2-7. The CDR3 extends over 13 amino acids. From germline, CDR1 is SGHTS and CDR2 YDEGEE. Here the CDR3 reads CASSIGGSYEQYF.

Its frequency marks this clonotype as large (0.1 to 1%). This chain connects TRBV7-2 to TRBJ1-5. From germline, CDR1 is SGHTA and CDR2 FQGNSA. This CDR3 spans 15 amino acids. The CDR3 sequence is CASSPSALRGQPQHF.

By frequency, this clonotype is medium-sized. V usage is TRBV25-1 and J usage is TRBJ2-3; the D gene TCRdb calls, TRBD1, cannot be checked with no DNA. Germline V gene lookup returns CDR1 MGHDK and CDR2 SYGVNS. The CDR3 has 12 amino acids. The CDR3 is CASSPGGVWQYF.

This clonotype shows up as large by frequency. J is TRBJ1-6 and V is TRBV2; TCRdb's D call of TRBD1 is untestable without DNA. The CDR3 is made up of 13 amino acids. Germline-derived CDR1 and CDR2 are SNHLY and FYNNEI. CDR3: CATSPDRVSPLHF.

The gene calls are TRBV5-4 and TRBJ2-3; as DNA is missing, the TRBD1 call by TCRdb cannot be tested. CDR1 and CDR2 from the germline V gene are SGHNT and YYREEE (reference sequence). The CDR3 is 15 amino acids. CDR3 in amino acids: CASSPTGTAPDTQYF.

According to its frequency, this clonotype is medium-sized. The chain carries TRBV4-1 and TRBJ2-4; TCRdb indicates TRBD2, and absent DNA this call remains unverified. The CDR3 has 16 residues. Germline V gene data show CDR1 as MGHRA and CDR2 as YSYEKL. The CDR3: CASSQRREGQRNIQYF.

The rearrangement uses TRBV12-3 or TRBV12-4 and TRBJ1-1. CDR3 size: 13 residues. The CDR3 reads CASSFRPDAEAFF.

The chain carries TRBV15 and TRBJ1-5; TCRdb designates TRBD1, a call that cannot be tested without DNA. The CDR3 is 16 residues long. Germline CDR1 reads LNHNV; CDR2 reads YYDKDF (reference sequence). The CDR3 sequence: CATSSGEGISNQPQHF.

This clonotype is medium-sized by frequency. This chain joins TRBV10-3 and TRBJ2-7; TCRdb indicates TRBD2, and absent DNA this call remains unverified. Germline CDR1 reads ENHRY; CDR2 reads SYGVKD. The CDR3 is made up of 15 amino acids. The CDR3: CAISDRDSYTYEQYF.

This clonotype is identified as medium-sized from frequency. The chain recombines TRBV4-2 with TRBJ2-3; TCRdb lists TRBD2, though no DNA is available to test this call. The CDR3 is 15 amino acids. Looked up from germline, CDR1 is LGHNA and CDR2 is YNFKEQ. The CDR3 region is CASSPLTSGTDTQYF.

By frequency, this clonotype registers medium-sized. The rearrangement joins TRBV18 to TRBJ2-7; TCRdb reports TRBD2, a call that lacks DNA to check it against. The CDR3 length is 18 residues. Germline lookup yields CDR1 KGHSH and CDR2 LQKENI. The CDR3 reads CASSLYPGTSGPTYEQYF.

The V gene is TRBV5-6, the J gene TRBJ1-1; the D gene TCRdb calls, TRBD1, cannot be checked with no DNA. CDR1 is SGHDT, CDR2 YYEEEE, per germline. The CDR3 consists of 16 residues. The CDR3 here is CASSPPGGGKSSEAFF.

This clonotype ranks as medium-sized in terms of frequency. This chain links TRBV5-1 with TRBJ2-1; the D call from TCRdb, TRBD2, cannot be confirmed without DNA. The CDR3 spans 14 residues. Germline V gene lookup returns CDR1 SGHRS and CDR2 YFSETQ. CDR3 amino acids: CASSLQEGYNEQFF.

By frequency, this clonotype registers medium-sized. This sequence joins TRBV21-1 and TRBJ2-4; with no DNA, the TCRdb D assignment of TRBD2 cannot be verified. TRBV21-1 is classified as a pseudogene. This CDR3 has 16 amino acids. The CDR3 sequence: CASSKDRGSGKNIQYF.

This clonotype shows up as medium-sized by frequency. CDR3 loop: CASSVAPGGGELFF. The V and J genes are TRBV6-1 and TRBJ2-2; without DNA, the TCRdb call of TRBD1 cannot be checked. This CDR3 spans 14 amino acids. In germline, CDR1 is MNHNS, CDR2 SASEGT.

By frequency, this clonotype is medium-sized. The CDR3 spells CASSFTSGGPSSYEQYF. The chain recombines TRBV7-2 with TRBJ2-7; lacking DNA, the TRBD2 call made by TCRdb goes unchecked. The CDR3 runs to 17 residues. Germline loops: CDR1 SGHTA, CDR2 FQGNSA.

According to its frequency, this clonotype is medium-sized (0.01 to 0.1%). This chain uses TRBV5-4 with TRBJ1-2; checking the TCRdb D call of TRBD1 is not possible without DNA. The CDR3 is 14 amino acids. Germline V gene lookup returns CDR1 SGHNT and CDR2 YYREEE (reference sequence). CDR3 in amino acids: CASSPTGSNYGYTF.

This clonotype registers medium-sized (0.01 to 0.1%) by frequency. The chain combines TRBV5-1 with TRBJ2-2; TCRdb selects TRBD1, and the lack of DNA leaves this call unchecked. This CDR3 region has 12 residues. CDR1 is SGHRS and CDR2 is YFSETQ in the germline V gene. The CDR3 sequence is CASSVQGVELFF.

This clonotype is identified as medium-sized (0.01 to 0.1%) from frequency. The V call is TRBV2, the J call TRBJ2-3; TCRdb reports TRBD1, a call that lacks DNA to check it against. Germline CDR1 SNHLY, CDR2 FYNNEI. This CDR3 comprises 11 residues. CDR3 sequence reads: CASSPTGRQYF.

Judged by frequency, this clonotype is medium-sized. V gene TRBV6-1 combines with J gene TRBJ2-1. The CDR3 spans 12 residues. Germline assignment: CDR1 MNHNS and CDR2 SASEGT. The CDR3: CASSEYSLEQFF.

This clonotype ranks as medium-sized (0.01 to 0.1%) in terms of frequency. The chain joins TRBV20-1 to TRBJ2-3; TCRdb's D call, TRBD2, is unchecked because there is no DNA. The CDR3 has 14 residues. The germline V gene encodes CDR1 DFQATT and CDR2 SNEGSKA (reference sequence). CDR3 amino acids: CSALKRENTDTQYF.

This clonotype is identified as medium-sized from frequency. This CDR3 is CASSLSQGAGNQPQHF. The gene calls are TRBV28 and TRBJ1-5; TCRdb outputs TRBD1, but without DNA this stays unchecked. CDR1 is MDHEN and CDR2 is SYDVKM in the germline V gene. The CDR3 totals 16 residues. Variable domain in full (rest from reference TRBV28 and TRBJ1-5): DVKVTQSSRYLVKRTGEKVFLECVQDMDHENMFWYRQDPGLGLRLIYFSYDVKMKEKGDIPEGYSVSREKKERFSLILESASTNQTSMYLCASSLSQGAGNQPQHFGDGTRLSIL.

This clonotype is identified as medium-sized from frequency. The CDR3 sequence is CASSVTGANTGELFF. The V and J genes are TRBV5-8 and TRBJ2-2; TCRdb's D call of TRBD1 is untestable without DNA. Germline assignment: CDR1 SGHTS and CDR2 YDEGEE. This CDR3 spans 15 amino acids.

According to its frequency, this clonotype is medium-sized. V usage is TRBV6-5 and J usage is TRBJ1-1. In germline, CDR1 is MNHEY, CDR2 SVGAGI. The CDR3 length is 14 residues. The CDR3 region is CASSYSGGGTEAFF.

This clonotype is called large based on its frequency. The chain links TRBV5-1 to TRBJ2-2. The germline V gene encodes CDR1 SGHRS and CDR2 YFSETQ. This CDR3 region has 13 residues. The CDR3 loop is CASSLPDVGELFF.

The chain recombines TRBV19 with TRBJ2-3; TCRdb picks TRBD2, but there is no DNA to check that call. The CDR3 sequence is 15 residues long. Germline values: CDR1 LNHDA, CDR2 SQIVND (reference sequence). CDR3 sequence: CASSFSGGHTDTQYF.

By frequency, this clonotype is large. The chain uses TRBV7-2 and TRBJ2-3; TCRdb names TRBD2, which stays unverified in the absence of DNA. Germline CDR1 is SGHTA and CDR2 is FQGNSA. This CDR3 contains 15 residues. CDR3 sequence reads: CASSLAGGPEDTQYF.

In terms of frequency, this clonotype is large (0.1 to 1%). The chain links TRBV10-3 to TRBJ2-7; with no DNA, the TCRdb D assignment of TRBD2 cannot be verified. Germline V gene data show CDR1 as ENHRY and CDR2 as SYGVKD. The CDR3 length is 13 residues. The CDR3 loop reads CAINTPGTYEQYF.

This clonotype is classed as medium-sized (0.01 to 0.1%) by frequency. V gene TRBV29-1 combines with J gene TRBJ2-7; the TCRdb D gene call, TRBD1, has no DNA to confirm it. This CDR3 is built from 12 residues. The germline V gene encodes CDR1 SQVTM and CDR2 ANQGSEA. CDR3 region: CSVGQGTGEQYF.

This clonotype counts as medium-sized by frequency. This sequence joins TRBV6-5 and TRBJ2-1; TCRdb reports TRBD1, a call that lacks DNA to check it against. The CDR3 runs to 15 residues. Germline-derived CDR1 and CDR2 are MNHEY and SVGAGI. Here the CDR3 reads CASSYRDSSYNEQFF.